The TCR beta chain described here comes from a study of blood T cell repertoires in COVID-19. Background on the study: Specimens from acute and convalescent COVID-19 originated in the United States, Italy and Spain. PBMCs, B-cell-depleted T cells, or T cells provided the cDNA or gDNA that made up the material.

In the original analysis: Nucleated cell counts were estimated from reference gene primer amplification. TCRdb keeps only in-frame clones here, not all; method: immunoSEQ multiplex PCR. V and J calls and clone size are as listed in that table; D and trimming were resolved from the DNA. This sample has under 200,000 clones; about 83% occur once, and the top ten carry approximately 8%. This clonotype originated in a man aged 55 to 70 with acute or convalescent COVID-19. The specimen sequenced was peripheral blood.

DNA for the CDR3: TGTGCCAGCAGCCCTGGACAGGGGCCAACTGAAGCTTTCTTT. It specifies CASSPGQGPTEAFF. J is TRBJ1-1 and V is TRBV11-2, with 9 bases lining up with TRBD1. The CDR3 length is 14 residues. Trimming at V came to 5 bases and at J to 5 bases, leaving 6 bases not matched to a gene. The germline V gene has CDR1 SGHAT and CDR2 FQNNGV. The full variable domain, its missing parts supplied by reference TRBV11-2 and TRBJ1-1, is EAGVAQSPRYKIIEKRQSVAFWCNPISGHATLYWYQQILGQGPKLLIQFQNNGVVDDSQLPKDRFSAERLKGVDSTLKIQPAKLEDSAVYLCASSPGQGPTEAFFGQGTRLTVV.